This TCR beta chain was observed in a study of blood T cell repertoires in COVID-19. Study background: Whether acute or convalescent, the COVID-19 samples came from the United States, Italy and Spain. PBMCs, B-cell-depleted T cells, or T cells provided the cDNA or gDNA that made up the material.

Germline CDR1 is LGHNA and CDR2 is YSLEER. V lost 3 bases and J lost 6, with 12 bases in between. The length of the CDR3 is 14 residues. TCRdb's copy holds only in-frame clones and misses some; the assay was immunoSEQ multiplex PCR. This repertoire shows about 180,000 clones, around 83% found once; its top ten account for more than 1.5%. The receptor was isolated from a human donor in a cohort sampled during active COVID-19. The sequenced sample consisted of peripheral blood. The chain is built from TRBV4-3 and TRBJ2-1, with D perhaps TRBD2 (5 bases). The CDR3 nucleotides read TGCGCCAGCAGCCAGGAAACTAGATCCAATGAGCAGTTCTTC. Its protein is CASSQETRSNEQFF.